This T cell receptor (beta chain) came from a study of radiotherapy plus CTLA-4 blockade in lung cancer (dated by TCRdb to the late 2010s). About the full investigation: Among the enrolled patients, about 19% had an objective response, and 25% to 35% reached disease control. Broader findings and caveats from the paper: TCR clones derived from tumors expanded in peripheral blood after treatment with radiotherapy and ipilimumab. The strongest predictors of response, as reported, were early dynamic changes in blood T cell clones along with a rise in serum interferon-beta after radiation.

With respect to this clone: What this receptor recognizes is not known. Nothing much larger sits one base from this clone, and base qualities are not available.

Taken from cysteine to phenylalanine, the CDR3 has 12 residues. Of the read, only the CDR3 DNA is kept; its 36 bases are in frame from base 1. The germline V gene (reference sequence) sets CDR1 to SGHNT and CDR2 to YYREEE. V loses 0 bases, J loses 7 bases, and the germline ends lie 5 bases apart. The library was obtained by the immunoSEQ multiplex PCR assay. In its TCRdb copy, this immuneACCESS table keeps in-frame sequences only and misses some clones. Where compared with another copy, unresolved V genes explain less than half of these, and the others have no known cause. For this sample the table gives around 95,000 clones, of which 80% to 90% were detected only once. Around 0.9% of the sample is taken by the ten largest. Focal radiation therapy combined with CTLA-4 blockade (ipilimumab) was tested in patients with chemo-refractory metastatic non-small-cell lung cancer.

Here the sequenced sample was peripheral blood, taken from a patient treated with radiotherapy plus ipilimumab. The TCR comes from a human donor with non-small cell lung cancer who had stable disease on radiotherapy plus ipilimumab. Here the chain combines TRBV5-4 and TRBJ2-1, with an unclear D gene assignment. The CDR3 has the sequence CASSLALNEQFF. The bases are TGTGCCAGCAGCTTGGCTCTGAATGAGCAGTTCTTC.